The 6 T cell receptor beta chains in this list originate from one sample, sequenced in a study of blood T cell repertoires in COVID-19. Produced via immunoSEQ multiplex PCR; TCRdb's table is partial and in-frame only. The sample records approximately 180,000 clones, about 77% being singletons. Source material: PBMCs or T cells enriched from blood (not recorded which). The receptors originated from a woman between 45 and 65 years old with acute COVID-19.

CDR3: CASSLTEYGYTF. The CDR3 nucleotides read TGTGCCAGCAGCCTGACGGAGTATGGCTACACCTTC. The V gene is TRBV3-1 (or the pseudogene TRBV3-2), the J gene TRBJ1-2; D not resolved. CDR3 length: 12 residues. Germline V gives CDR1 LGHDT, CDR2 YNNKEL (reference sequence). With 4 bases removed from V and 5 bases from J, the gap between germline ends came to 8 bases.

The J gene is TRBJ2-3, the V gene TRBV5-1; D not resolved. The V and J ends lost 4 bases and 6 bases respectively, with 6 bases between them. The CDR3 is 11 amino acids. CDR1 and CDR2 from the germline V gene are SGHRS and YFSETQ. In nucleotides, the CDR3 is TGCGCCAGCAGCCCCGGGGATACGCAGTATTTT. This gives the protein CASSPGDTQYF.

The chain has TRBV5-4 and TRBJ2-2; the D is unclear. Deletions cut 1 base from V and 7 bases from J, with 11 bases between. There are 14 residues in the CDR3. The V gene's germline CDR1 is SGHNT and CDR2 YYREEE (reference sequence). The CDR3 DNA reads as TGTGCCAGCAGCTTGTCCCGGGTTAACGGGGAGCTGTTTTTT. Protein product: CASSLSRVNGELFF.

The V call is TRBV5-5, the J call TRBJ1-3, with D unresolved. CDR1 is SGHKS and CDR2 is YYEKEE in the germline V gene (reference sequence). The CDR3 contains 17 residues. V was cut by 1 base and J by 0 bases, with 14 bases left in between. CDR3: CASSLTLQASSGNTIYF. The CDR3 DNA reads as TGTGCCAGCAGCTTGACCCTGCAGGCAAGCTCTGGAAACACCATATATTTT. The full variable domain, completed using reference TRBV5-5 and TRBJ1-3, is DAGVTQSPTHLIKTRGQQVTLRCSPISGHKSVSWYQQVLGQGPQFIFQYYEKEERGRGNFPDRFSARQFPNYSSELNVNALLLGDSALYLCASSLTLQASSGNTIYFGEGSWLTVV.

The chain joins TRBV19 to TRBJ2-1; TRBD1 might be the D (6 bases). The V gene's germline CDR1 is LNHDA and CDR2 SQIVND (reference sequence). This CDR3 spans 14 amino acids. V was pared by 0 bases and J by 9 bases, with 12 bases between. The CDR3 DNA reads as TGTGCCAGTAGTATAGATTGGACAGCGAGTGAGCAGTTCTTC. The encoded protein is CASSIDWTASEQFF. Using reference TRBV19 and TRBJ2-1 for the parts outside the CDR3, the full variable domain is DGGITQSPKYLFRKEGQNVTLSCEQNLNHDAMYWYRQDPGQGLRLIYYSQIVNDFQKGDIAEGYSVSREKKESFPLTVTSAQKNPTAFYLCASSIDWTASEQFFGPGTRLTVL.

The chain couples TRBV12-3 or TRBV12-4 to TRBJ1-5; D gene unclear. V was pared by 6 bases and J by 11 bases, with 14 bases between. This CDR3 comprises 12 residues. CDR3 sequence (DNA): TGTGCCAGCAGCCTTAGGAGATCGGCCCAGCATTTT. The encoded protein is CASSLRRSAQHF.